This T cell receptor beta chain was captured by sequencing in a study of blood T cell repertoires in COVID-19. Looking at the study overall: The study drew acute and convalescent COVID-19 samples from the United States, Italy and Spain. T cells, B-cell-depleted T cells, or PBMCs supplied cDNA or gDNA.

The table lists this clone with a few counts. The CDR3 is 14 amino acids. The V gene lost 1 base and the J gene lost 6 bases, with 13 bases spanning the gap. Germline V lookup: CDR1 SGHTA, CDR2 FQGNSA. Per the original data handling: Reference gene primer amplification yielded estimated nucleated cell counts. Using immunoSEQ multiplex PCR, the repertoire was profiled, and TCRdb retains in-frame clones only, with some absent. From that table come the V and J calls and clone size; the DNA was used to work out D and trimming. The repertoire holds 150,000 to 200,000 clones, with about 86% as singletons. Sequencing was carried out using peripheral blood. The clonotype comes from a woman older than 75 with acute or convalescent COVID-19. This chain uses TRBV7-2 with TRBJ2-7, with D unresolved. The DNA for the CDR3 is TGTGCCAGCAGCTTAGGGAGAACCCTAGGCGAGCAGTACTTC. Amino acids: CASSLGRTLGEQYF. Full variable domain (remainder filled in from reference TRBV7-2 and TRBJ2-7): GAGVSQSPSNKVTEKGKDVELRCDPISGHTALYWYRQSLGQGLEFLIYFQGNSAPDKSGLPSDRFSAERTGGSVSTLTIQRTQQEDSAVYLCASSLGRTLGEQYFGPGTRLTVT.